This TCR beta chain originates from a study of cytomegalovirus exposure and HLA in healthy donors (dated by TCRdb to 2015 to 2018). For the wider study: In an earlier analysis of some 610 of the donors, 276 Gb of sequence data and some 100 million unique TCR beta sequences from 180 million or so T cells were reported. Donor age, sex, ethnicity and CMV serostatus were collected together with the repertoire data. The study combined high-throughput TCR immunosequencing, statistical association of individual TCRs with disease status, and machine learning to predict cytomegalovirus infection status. A later genetic analysis used genome-wide SNP genotypes for about 60% of the roughly 700 donors, treating that subset as a discovery cohort. In an earlier analysis of about 590 of the donors, high-throughput TCR beta sequencing was used to judge whether each TCR beta V gene segment behaved as functional or pseudogenic. An early release that covered approximately 600 HLA-typed donors contained approximately 320 gigabases of sequencing data and roughly 84 million unique TCR sequences. On average, approximately 250,000 unique TCR beta nucleotide sequences were sequenced per donor among 398 genotyped donors of the cohort, with about 17% of those sequences being non-productive. Every discovery cohort repertoire had been produced on one sequencing platform. In the later analysis, no new phenotypic data were used to find candidate immune exposures; instead, reliance was placed on TCR beta sequences and their occurrence across donors. The T cell repertoires of 550 to 850 subjects were profiled by immunosequencing and related to cytomegalovirus serostatus. About five DR-DQ haplotypes were treated as single units for association and clustering because of strong linkage in the cohort. Besides the first cohort of 666 subjects, a separate validation cohort made up of 120 different subjects was used. To study patterns of TCR occurrence, a later analysis re-analyzed previously published TCR beta repertoires from 666 donors and added high-resolution HLA genotyping. HLA typing included class I and class II loci at four-digit resolution. Of the roughly 400 genotyped donors, roughly 76% were placed in the genetic ancestry cluster associated with self-reported Caucasian donors. Typing coverage varied by locus: about 620-630 donors for A, B, C, DRB1 and DQB1; roughly 520 for DQA1; about 600 for DPA1; approximately 490 for DPB1. The study aimed to test whether signatures of past pathogen exposure could be identified by cataloging public T cell receptors.

Summary of the overall study and its limitations: A group of highly shared sequence variants was considered likely to be a technical artifact of the sequencing pipeline. A further reported finding was that TCR beta sequences accurately predicted the HLA-A and HLA-B alleles for most subjects in the first cohort. In a later analysis, the rate of TCR association differed among HLA loci, with DRB1 alleles having the most associated TCRs and HLA-C alleles having the fewest. In this cohort, only TCR beta chains were sequenced, and detectable features were limited by the absence of alpha or paired-chain data. A later analysis associated 17,000 or so TCR beta sequences with specific HLA alleles at a false discovery rate of 0.05. Three of the identified cytomegalovirus-associated TCR beta chains were confirmed in vitro to be specific for cytomegalovirus antigens. The earlier analysis of a few hundred of the donors excluded 15 to 20 rarely observed V segments, including chromosome 9 orphons, because counts were too low. In an earlier analysis of roughly 500 of the donors, most TCR beta V segments appeared in productive rearrangements about 90% or about 30% of the time, broadly matching IMGT annotations. Because HLA typing was missing for some donors at each locus, association tests included only the typed subset. A total of fewer than 200 TCR beta chains were listed by the study as associated with cytomegalovirus. Cytomegalovirus status was reported to be diagnosed by the classifier with high specificity and sensitivity in both the original and validation cohorts. A later analysis reported that several top co-occurrence clusters appeared linked to parvovirus B19, influenza, CMV and Epstein-Barr virus. The presence/absence analyses assumed that sequencing depth was roughly uniform across donors, and that assumption may not be true. In a later genetic analysis, fewer N-insertions in productive TCRs were reported among donors in an Asian-associated ancestry cluster than the approximately 630-donor mean. The authors suggested that the approach could potentially be generalized to other disease states and immunological phenotypes. Strong co-occurrence of HLA alleles, especially DR and DQ, made assigning TCR associations to individual alleles difficult. Most CMV-associated TCR beta chains appeared to be HLA-restricted in a later analysis, and the HLA associations seemed to be driven largely by CMV exposure. A later genetic analysis associated a missense DCLRE1C variant with V-gene and J-gene trimming of TCR beta chains, and an independent cohort replicated the association. Linkage disequilibrium might explain the correlated functional status among segregating V segments, but an unknown experimental factor could not be excluded. A later analysis found that HLA-associated TCR beta chains were more clonally expanded and had lower generation probabilities than equally common non-associated chains. Immune exposure information for the cohort was limited to CMV serostatus. Most TCR sequences were observed very rarely across donors, whereas some public TCRs were present in many individuals.

The library was made by the immunoSEQ multiplex PCR assay. For the multiplex PCR, a mixture combining 60 forward primers for TCR Vbeta segments and 13 reverse primers for TCR Jbeta segments was used. The CDR3 region of rearranged TCR beta genes was amplified from genomic DNA by a multiplex PCR assay. On the Illumina HiSeq System, the amplified TCR beta libraries were sequenced as 87-base-pair reads. Processing in the source paper ran as follows. Across the 670 or so repertoires, a later analysis counted about 81 million unique TCR beta chains, roughly 11 million of which were shared by at least two donors. Raw reads were error-corrected and collapsed into unique sequences with a nearest-neighbor algorithm that merged closely related sequences to remove PCR and sequencing errors. V, D and J gene segments were assigned by aligning CDR3 sequences to IMGT reference sequences. For a sequence to be retained, a match of at least six nucleotides to both a V gene segment and a J gene segment was required. A rearrangement counted as productive if the CDR3 had no stop codons and remained in frame with V and J, and every other rearrangement counted as non-productive. CDR3 was defined according to IMGT convention as the region running from the second conserved V-encoded cysteine to the conserved J-encoded phenylalanine. In an earlier analysis of 587 of the donors, sequences lacking an unambiguous match to a single V gene segment were excluded. An earlier analysis of some 500 of the donors classified V segments as functional when productive rearrangements were above 56.7% and as segregating when the standard deviation between donors was above 5%. To diagnose cytomegalovirus status from the catalog of TCR beta chain sequences, a statistical classification framework was built. In a later analysis, V and J genes were assigned by comparing TCR nucleotide sequences against IMGT/GENE-DB human TR gene sequences. In a later analysis, CDR3 sequences and most-parsimonious VDJ recombination scenarios were assigned using the TCRdist pipeline. In a later analysis, every TCR beta chain was defined by the combination of its CDR3 amino acid sequence and its V-gene family, and reads without a unique V-gene family were dropped. To address suspected cross-contamination and a sequencing artifact, a later analysis removed over 500 highly shared, low-generation-probability nucleotide sequences. A later analysis calculated a clonal expansion index for each public chain from normalized within-repertoire ranks of inferred template counts. In a later analysis, generation probabilities were computed with a VDJ recombination model fitted to out-of-frame rearrangements, and the resulting probabilities were checked against IGoR. Hypergeometric tests were used in a later analysis to score TCR-TCR, TCR-HLA and TCR-CMV co-occurrence, with a repertoire-size bias correction applied to the TCR pairs. To estimate false discovery rates, a later analysis permuted the HLA or CMV assignments 20 times. In a later analysis, co-occurring TCRs were grouped using DBSCAN, with TCRdist sequence similarity added in when clustering inside HLA-allele-positive subsets. Co-occurrence clustering excluded repertoires with fewer than 30,000 or more than 120,000 public chains, plus five with anomalous nucleotide sharing. TCRdb stores this immuneACCESS table with in-frame sequences only. Part of the clones is absent; in the studies checked, under half of the shortfall reflects unresolved V genes, and no reason is known for the rest. V and J calls and clone size are given by that table; D and trimming were obtained from the DNA. A total of nearly 110,000 clones appear in this sample, 65% to 80% of them only once. The ten largest clones capture under 4% of the sample.

A remark on this clone: Which antigen it targets is not known. No base quality values were provided; no much bigger clone lies one nucleotide off.

The cohort comprised around 690 healthy bone marrow donors. Cohort members were all nominally healthy when sampled, although unrecorded immune exposures were likely present. The donor was CMV seronegative and was included in the group of about 350 seronegative cohort members. Every donor gave a peripheral blood sample, and the peripheral blood mononuclear cells from that sample were used for TCR beta sequencing. Genomic DNA extraction from the blood cell samples was performed with the Qiagen DNeasy Blood Extraction Kit. This clonotype was obtained from a man aged 60-69 years in good health and CMV-seronegative. The sequenced sample was PBMCs.

The nucleotides are TGTGCCAGCAGCCAGGAGGGAGGGAGGAAAGGCACAGATACGCAGTATTTT. This encodes CASSQEGGRKGTDTQYF. The chain joins TRBV4-2 to TRBJ2-3, and 7 bases in between align with TRBD2. At the junction V is shortened by 3 bases and J by 1 base; bases outside the gene matches: 10. The germline V gene yields LGHNA for CDR1 and YNFKEQ for CDR2. The CDR3 goes from the cysteine to the phenylalanine over 17 residues. Only the CDR3 region is kept as DNA, spanning 51 bases read in frame from base 1.